Reported below is one T cell receptor beta chain. The antigen is unknown. The CDR3 runs to 16 residues. Germline trimming cut 5 bases from V and 7 bases from J; bases unmatched to any gene: 10. Germline CDR1 SEHNR, CDR2 FQNEAQ (reference sequence). These data originate in a study of CD8 T cells in ankylosing spondylitis. Notes on the study in general: Clones linked with disease were CD8+ and fairly uncommon in the peripheral blood. A motif in TCR beta, a set of 8 or 9 highly homologous variants, appeared characteristic of ankylosing spondylitis blood. Reactive arthritis synovial fluid and blood were previously reported to contain some motif variants.

For TCR beta, libraries came from quantitative 5'-RACE with molecular barcodes. TCRdb re-derived calls from the 5' RACE reads in MiXCR, one entry per CDR3 protein. Among under 450,000 distinct CDR3 sequences, about 20% were seen once, and the ten largest hold around 14%. This TCR was recovered from a male donor with ankylosing spondylitis or in good health (not recorded which). The chain links TRBV7-9 to TRBJ2-1; 11 bases map to TRBD1. Sample: blood, either unsorted or a sorted T cell fraction (not recorded which). CDR3 DNA: TGTGCCAGCAGCCCGCGCTTCGGACAGGGGGCAAATGAGCAGTTCTTC. It translates to CASSPRFGQGANEQFF.